This passage covers 32 T cell receptor beta chains from one sample sequenced in a study of cytomegalovirus exposure and HLA in healthy donors. The PCR contained 60 Vbeta and 13 Jbeta primers. Produced via immunoSEQ multiplex PCR; TCRdb's table is partial and in-frame only. The repertoire includes some 97,000 clones, approximately 68% of them detected once, and less than 5% sits in the top ten. The sample was PBMCs. The source of these receptors is a woman aged 18-35 years in good health and CMV-seropositive.

The chain employs TRBV30 and TRBJ2-5; tentatively, D is TRBD2 (5 bases). Trimming stripped 2 bases from V and 6 bases from J, with 13 bases between. Germline V gene data show CDR1 as GTSNPN and CDR2 as SVGIG (reference sequence). This CDR3 is 13 amino acids long. The CDR3 DNA reads as TGTGCCTGGAGTTTCCGGGGATCTCAGACCCAGTACTTC. Protein sequence: CAWSFRGSQTQYF.

The rearrangement links TRBV6-5 to TRBJ1-5, with 8 bases identical to TRBD1. Germline CDR1 and CDR2: MNHEY and SVGAGI. The CDR3 runs to 15 residues. After removal of 5 bases from V and 0 bases from J, the junction contained 3 bases not matched to a gene. In DNA form, the CDR3 reads TGTGCCAGCAGTCGGACAGGGAATAGCAATCAGCCCCAGCATTTT. Translated, it gives CASSRTGNSNQPQHF.

Worth noting for this clone: Other DNA sequences in the same sample also yield this CDR3. The V call is TRBV25-1, the J call TRBJ2-6, with D perhaps TRBD1 (6 bases). Germline assignment: CDR1 MGHDK and CDR2 SYGVNS. V lost 4 bases and J 4 bases, leaving 14 bases between the germline ends. The CDR3 runs to 16 residues. The CDR3 DNA reads TGTGCCAGCAGTGCCTTAAACAGGGCCGGGGCCAACGTCCTGACTTTC. Encoded protein: CASSALNRAGANVLTF.

This clone was counted only a few times. The genes are TRBV6-5 and TRBJ2-6; a possible D gene is TRBD1 (6 bases). CDR1 and CDR2 from the germline V gene are MNHEY and SVGAGI. The V end was cut by 7 bases, the J end by 4 bases, with 8 bases between. The CDR3 is 13 amino acids. This CDR3 reads CASNGGGANVLTF. Here the CDR3 DNA reads TGTGCCAGCAATGGGGGCGGGGCCAACGTCCTGACTTTC.

This chain connects TRBV27 to TRBJ2-1; 8 positions match TRBD1. The CDR3 sequence is 15 residues long. V shed 4 bases, J shed 5 bases, and the junction held 7 bases outside the gene matches. Germline V gene lookup returns CDR1 MNHEY and CDR2 SMNVEV (reference sequence). Written as DNA, the CDR3 is TGTGCCAGCAGTTCCGGGACAGGAGGTCACAATGAGCAGTTCTTC. This gives the protein CASSSGTGGHNEQFF.

The chain joins TRBV30 to TRBJ2-3, with 7 bases lining up with TRBD2. With V trimmed by 3 bases and J by 2 bases, 8 bases remained unmatched. Germline V gene data show CDR1 as GTSNPN and CDR2 as SVGIG (reference sequence). The CDR3 consists of 15 residues. CDR3 sequence reads: CAWRPRLADTDTQYF. The CDR3 DNA follows: TGTGCCTGGAGGCCGAGGCTAGCGGACACAGATACGCAGTATTTT.

The chain uses TRBV28 and TRBJ2-7, with D perhaps matching TRBD2 (6 bases). V was pared by 3 bases and J by 2 bases, with 14 bases between. The germline CDR1 and CDR2 sequences are MDHEN and SYDVKM. The length of the CDR3 is 15 residues. The CDR3 sequence is CASSFRDLSPYEQYF. The CDR3 region has the DNA TGTGCCAGCAGTTTTAGGGACTTGAGTCCCTACGAGCAGTACTTC. The full variable domain, in which reference TRBV28 and TRBJ2-7 provide the parts outside the CDR3, is DVKVTQSSRYLVKRTGEKVFLECVQDMDHENMFWYRQDPGLGLRLIYFSYDVKMKEKGDIPEGYSVSREKKERFSLILESASTNQTSMYLCASSFRDLSPYEQYFGPGTRLTVT.

This clone was observed a few times. The chain couples TRBV7-2 to TRBJ1-3; possible D gene TRBD1, 6 bases. In germline, CDR1 is SGHTA, CDR2 FQGNSA. This CDR3 comprises 18 residues. The V end lost 1 base, the J end lost 3 bases, and 19 bases lay between the germline ends. The DNA for the CDR3 is TGTGCCAGCAGCTTAGGAAGGGGGGGAGGGCTAGGTGGAAACACCATATATTTT. It translates to CASSLGRGGGLGGNTIYF.

Turning to this clone: Germline and junction disagree at one end, which may indicate a read error. The chain has TRBV7-7 and TRBJ2-5; D unresolved. Germline V lookup: CDR1 SSHAT, CDR2 FNYEAQ (reference sequence). The CDR3 loop spans 12 amino acids. CDR3 coding DNA: TGTGCTAGCAGCCCCGACATAGAGACCCAGTACTTC. It encodes CASSPDIETQYF.

J is TRBJ1-2 and V is TRBV28, with a weak D call TRBD1 (5 bases). The germline gives CDR1 MDHEN, CDR2 SYDVKM. The CDR3 has 14 residues. V lost 11 bases and J 1 base, leaving 17 bases between the germline ends. CDR3 nucleotides: TGTGCCTCGTCTTCGGTGACAGTTAACTATGGCTACACCTTC. This codes for CASSSVTVNYGYTF.

This clone came up once. This sequence joins TRBV7-9 and TRBJ2-3; tentative D call: TRBD1 (6 bases). Germline assignment: CDR1 SEHNR and CDR2 FQNEAQ (reference sequence). The CDR3 contains 15 residues. Trimming shortened V by 1 base and J by 3 bases, and 11 bases separated the two germline ends. The CDR3 nucleotides are TGTGCCAGCAGCTTAGTGTCAGGGGTTACAGATACGCAGTATTTT. Its translation is CASSLVSGVTDTQYF.

This clone was seen more than once but under ten times. This chain uses TRBV5-6 with TRBJ2-1; D remains unclear. V lost 0 bases and J lost 5, with 6 bases in between. The CDR3 is made up of 13 amino acids. Looked up from germline, CDR1 is SGHDT and CDR2 is YYEEEE. CDR3 sequence (DNA): TGTGCCAGCAGCTTGGAGCGCAACAATGAGCAGTTCTTC. Protein product: CASSLERNNEQFF.

CDR3 in DNA: TGTGCCTGGAGTGTAACTCGAGGAGCTTTCTTT. Translating gives CAWSVTRGAFF. The chain combines TRBV30 with TRBJ1-1, with unresolved D. CDR3 size: 11 residues. Looked up from germline, CDR1 is GTSNPN and CDR2 is SVGIG (reference sequence). The V gene lost 0 bases and the J gene lost 10 bases, with 9 bases spanning the gap. Variable domain in full (rest from reference TRBV30 and TRBJ1-1): SQTIHQWPATLVQPVGSPLSLECTVEGTSNPNLYWYRQAAGRGLQLLFYSVGIGQISSEVPQNLSASRPQDRQFILSSKKLLLSDSGFYLCAWSVTRGAFFGQGTRLTVV.

This chain uses TRBV7-2 with TRBJ2-5; TRBD2 agrees at 8 bases. Germline V lookup: CDR1 SGHTA, CDR2 FQGNSA. The V and J ends lost 3 bases and 1 base, in that order; junction bases with no gene match: 4. The CDR3 consists of 15 residues. In DNA, the CDR3 is TGTGCCAGCAGCTTTAGCGGGACCTCCCAAGAGACCCAGTACTTC. This sequence encodes CASSFSGTSQETQYF.

The V call is TRBV7-9, the J call TRBJ2-3, with D maybe TRBD2 (5 bases). Per germline, CDR1 SEHNR and CDR2 FQNEAQ (reference sequence). V shed 6 bases and J shed 6 bases, with 19 bases lying between them. CDR3 length: 15 amino acids. The CDR3 DNA follows: TGTGCCAGCAGTAGGATAGCCGGGGAGATTGATACGCAGTATTTT. It yields the protein CASSRIAGEIDTQYF.

The V and J genes are TRBV10-3 and TRBJ2-1; D might be TRBD2 (5 bases). V shed 3 bases and J shed 0 bases, with 15 bases lying between them. Per the germline V gene, CDR1 is ENHRY and CDR2 is SYGVKD. This CDR3 has 17 residues. CDR3 nucleotide sequence: TGTGCCATCAGTGACTCATGGCCGAGGGCCTCCTACAATGAGCAGTTCTTC. This gives the protein CAISDSWPRASYNEQFF.

The rearrangement joins TRBV14 to TRBJ2-1, with 12 bases aligning to TRBD2. CDR3 length: 14 residues. Trimming removed 1 base from V and 9 bases from J; junction bases left unmatched: 1. CDR1 is SGHDN and CDR2 is FVKESK in the germline V gene. CDR3 protein: CASSQAGLAGEQFF. DNA of the CDR3: TGTGCCAGCAGCCAAGCGGGACTAGCGGGTGAGCAGTTCTTC.

The rearrangement links TRBV15 to TRBJ2-4, with 9 bases that match TRBD2. Germline CDR1 and CDR2: LNHNV and YYDKDF (reference sequence). V was pared by 3 bases and J by 9 bases, with 9 bases of the junction left unmatched. The CDR3 runs 15 residues. The CDR3 is CATSRGLAVSGIQYF. Here the CDR3 DNA reads TGTGCCACCAGCAGGGGACTAGCAGTATCGGGCATTCAGTACTTC.

V and J are TRBV4-1 and TRBJ2-1; 9 bases fit TRBD1. Trimming removed 1 base from V and 3 bases from J; junction bases left unmatched: 10. Germline V gene data show CDR1 as MGHRA and CDR2 as YSYEKL. CDR3 length: 18 amino acids. This CDR3 is CASSQGTGTGNFYNEQFF. CDR3 bases: TGCGCCAGCAGCCAAGGGACCGGGACAGGGAATTTCTACAATGAGCAGTTCTTC.

The rearrangement joins TRBV10-3 to TRBJ2-2, with 9 bases matching TRBD2. V shed 2 bases and J 8 bases; nucleotides not matched to a gene: 6. Looked up from germline, CDR1 is ENHRY and CDR2 is SYGVKD. The CDR3 runs to 15 residues. CDR3 sequence reads: CAISEGIAGAGELFF. Here the CDR3 DNA reads TGTGCCATCAGTGAGGGAATAGCGGGAGCTGGGGAGCTGTTTTTT.

This chain links TRBV29-1 with TRBJ2-7, with TRBD2 as a possible D gene (6 bases). Trimming removed 6 bases at V and 4 bases at J, with 19 bases between. This CDR3 has 14 residues. Germline loops: CDR1 SQVTM, CDR2 ANQGSEA. Written as DNA, the CDR3 is TGCAGCGTCGCTGAGGGTATAGGGACTTACGAGCAGTACTTC. It encodes CSVAEGIGTYEQYF.

The V gene is TRBV30, the J gene TRBJ1-2; 9 nucleotides match TRBD1. Losses at the gene ends were 8 bases for V and 4 bases for J; bases not matched to a gene: 5. The CDR3 loop spans 12 amino acids. The V gene's germline CDR1 is GTSNPN and CDR2 SVGIG (reference sequence). CDR3 sequence reads: CASGQGSYGYTF. The CDR3 DNA follows: TGTGCCAGCGGACAGGGGTCCTATGGCTACACCTTC.

The rearrangement links TRBV29-1 to TRBJ1-2; D is ambiguous. Trimming removed 6 bases at V and 4 bases at J, with 6 bases between. This CDR3 is 10 amino acids long. Per the germline V gene, CDR1 is SQVTM and CDR2 is ANQGSEA. CDR3 loop: CSVPGYGYTF. The CDR3 region has the DNA TGCAGCGTCCCGGGCTATGGCTACACCTTC.

This chain joins TRBV4-2 and TRBJ1-2; D remains ambiguous. From germline, CDR1 is LGHNA and CDR2 YNFKEQ. V lost 0 bases to trimming and J lost 5 bases, with 4 bases between them. This CDR3 contains 12 residues. DNA of the CDR3: TGTGCCAGCAGCCAAGATCCGTATGGCTACACCTTC. Its translation: CASSQDPYGYTF.

This clone was observed once. The chain recombines TRBV21-1 with TRBJ1-1; no check of the table's D call, TRBD1, against the DNA was made. TRBV21-1 is noted as a pseudogene. This CDR3 is built from 19 residues. For the CDR3, the DNA is TGTGCCAGCAGCAAAGAGGGGCAGGGCGCTAGTAGTTGGAGCACTGAAGCTTTCTTT. Amino acids: CASSKEGQGASSWSTEAFF.

V is TRBV4-3 and J is TRBJ1-1; D is uncertain. Germline V gene lookup returns CDR1 LGHNA and CDR2 YSLEER. The CDR3 consists of 14 residues. V dropped 0 bases and J dropped 1 base, with 6 bases sitting between them. DNA for the CDR3: TGCGCCAGCAGCCAAGACGGGAGGAACACTGAAGCTTTCTTT. Amino acids: CASSQDGRNTEAFF.

The rearrangement joins TRBV15 to TRBJ2-3; 11 positions agree with TRBD2. The trim removed 0 bases at V and 0 bases at J, leaving 2 bases unmatched. This CDR3 is built from 17 residues. Germline loops: CDR1 LNHNV, CDR2 YYDKDF (reference sequence). In DNA, the CDR3 is TGTGCCACCAGCAGAGAGGGACTAGCGGCGAGCACAGATACGCAGTATTTT. This sequence encodes CATSREGLAASTDTQYF.

The chain recombines TRBV4-1 with TRBJ2-7; 10 bases map to TRBD2. The CDR3 is made up of 15 amino acids. The junction had 6 bases not matched to a gene; V was cut back by 1 base and J by 6 bases. Looked up from germline, CDR1 is MGHRA and CDR2 is YSYEKL. The chain's CDR3 is CASSQGLAGALEQYF. CDR3 DNA: TGCGCCAGCAGCCAAGGGCTAGCGGGAGCCCTCGAGCAGTACTTC.

The chain carries TRBV5-1 and TRBJ2-1; 7 nucleotides agree with TRBD2. V gave up 2 bases and J gave up 9 bases; unmatched junction bases: 5. This CDR3 has 13 residues. Germline V lookup: CDR1 SGHRS, CDR2 YFSETQ. CDR3 residues: CASSFGTNAEQFF. The DNA of the CDR3 is TGCGCCAGCAGCTTCGGGACTAACGCTGAGCAGTTCTTC. Full variable domain (remainder filled in from reference TRBV5-1 and TRBJ2-1): KAGVTQTPRYLIKTRGQQVTLSCSPISGHRSVSWYQQTPGQGLQFLFEYFSETQRNKGNFPGRFSGRQFSNSRSEMNVSTLELGDSALYLCASSFGTNAEQFFGPGTRLTVL.

The chain recombines TRBV12-5 with TRBJ2-7, with D possibly TRBD1 on 5 matching bases. Germline-derived CDR1 and CDR2 are LGHNT and FRNRAP. The germline V and J ends were trimmed by 3 bases and 1 base, with 13 bases remaining between them. CDR3 length: 15 residues. The chain's CDR3 is CASGFQGPFSYEQYF. Written as DNA, the CDR3 is TGTGCTAGTGGTTTTCAGGGCCCTTTTTCCTACGAGCAGTACTTC.

V and J are TRBV14 and TRBJ1-2; D unclear. With 1 base removed from V and 2 bases from J, the gap between germline ends came to 5 bases. The germline V gene encodes CDR1 SGHDN and CDR2 FVKESK. The CDR3 contains 13 residues. The DNA of the CDR3 is TGTGCCAGCAGCCAAGGACTGAACTATGGCTACACCTTC. It codes for CASSQGLNYGYTF.

This clone was seen a single time. The chain uses TRBV18 and TRBJ2-7; 7 positions match TRBD2. Losses at the gene ends were 0 bases for V and 0 bases for J; bases not matched to a gene: 2. Per germline, CDR1 KGHSH and CDR2 LQKENI. The length of the CDR3 is 15 residues. The DNA for the CDR3 is TGTGCCAGCTCACCACCCAGCGGGGTCTCCTACGAGCAGTACTTC. Protein sequence: CASSPPSGVSYEQYF.